The rows below give T cell receptor beta chains drawn from one sample of a study of T cell responses to AZD1222 COVID-19 vaccine. Assay used: immunoSEQ multiplex PCR; TCRdb lists only in-frame clones, some missing. Here the sample spans fewer than 90,000 clones, around 84% being singletons. The material was peripheral blood, obtained 28 days after the second AZD1222 dose. The receptors come from an adult who received the AZD1222 COVID-19 vaccine. Both conserved end residues are part of each CDR3. A D gene is named only where the DNA matches it firmly. Some rows have no size entry. The others give once, few or many, or a class for an expanded clone.

V gene	D gene	clone size	J gene	CDR3 protein	CDR3 DNA
TRBV30	TRBD2	NA	TRBJ2-7	CAWSMGLAGAYEQYF	TGTGCCTGGAGCATGGGACTAGCGGGAGCCTACGAGCAGTACTTC
TRBV28	NA	NA	TRBJ1-2	CASISPGRDYGYTF	TGTGCCAGCATTTCGCCCGGGCGCGACTATGGCTACACCTTC
TRBV12-1	NA	NA	TRBJ2-3	CASRPGGLAGFFTDTQYF	TGTGCCAGCAGGCCGGGGGGGTTAGCGGGGTTTTTTACAGATACGCAGTATTTT
TRBV28	TRBD1	NA	TRBJ1-3	CASSSPQGAGGNTIYF	TGTGCCAGCAGTTCCCCCCAGGGGGCTGGTGGAAACACCATATATTTT
TRBV6-2/TRBV6-3	NA	NA	TRBJ2-7	CASSYDASPGRSEEYF	TGTGCCAGCAGTTACGATGCGTCCCCCGGACGATCTGAGGAGTACTTC
TRBV29-1	NA	NA	TRBJ1-1	CSVDEGFEAFF	TGCAGCGTTGATGAGGGGTTTGAAGCTTTCTTT
TRBV20-1	NA	NA	TRBJ1-2	CSATDKGYTF	TGCAGTGCTACAGACAAGGGCTACACCTTC
TRBV30	NA	NA	TRBJ2-5	CAWSTHSGETQYF	TGTGCCTGGAGTACCCACTCTGGGGAGACCCAGTACTTC
TRBV4-1	NA	NA	TRBJ2-5	CASSQVGLKQETQYF	TGCGCCAGCAGCCAAGTGGGACTGAAACAAGAGACCCAGTACTTC
TRBV10-3	TRBD1	once	TRBJ1-5	CATSGQVDSNQPQHF	TGTGCCACCAGCGGACAGGTCGACAGCAATCAGCCCCAGCATTTT
TRBV7-2	TRBD2	NA	TRBJ2-5	CASSSTLAGGKETQYF	TGTGCCAGCAGCTCCACTCTAGCGGGAGGGAAAGAGACCCAGTACTTC
TRBV27	TRBD2	NA	TRBJ2-5	CASRAAGGGRRETQYF	TGTGCCAGCAGGGCGGCGGGGGGCGGGAGGAGAGAGACCCAGTACTTC
TRBV5-1	TRBD1	NA	TRBJ2-1	CASSLTGGTYNEQFF	TGCGCCAGCAGCCTCACAGGGGGCACCTACAATGAGCAGTTCTTC
TRBV12-5	NA	NA	TRBJ2-5	CASGPEWTSETQYF	TGTGCTAGTGGTCCTGAATGGACCTCAGAGACCCAGTACTTC
TRBV6-1	TRBD1	few	TRBJ1-2	CASSDLSRTGSGYTF	TGTGCCAGCAGTGACCTCTCACGGACAGGGAGCGGCTACACCTTC
TRBV4-1	NA	NA	TRBJ2-3	CASSQEIGAASTDTQYF	TGCGCCAGCAGCCAAGAGATCGGAGCGGCTAGCACAGATACGCAGTATTTT
TRBV19	TRBD1	NA	TRBJ2-3	CASRPGTGSTDTQYF	TGTGCCAGTAGGCCCGGGACAGGGAGCACAGATACGCAGTATTTT
TRBV10-1	NA	NA	TRBJ1-1	CASSDRLNTEAFF	TGCGCCAGCAGTGACAGACTGAACACTGAAGCTTTCTTT
TRBV18	TRBD2	once	TRBJ2-7	CASSPETSGSYEQYF	TGTGCCAGCTCACCTGAAACTAGCGGGAGTTACGAGCAGTACTTC
TRBV7-9	TRBD2	once	TRBJ2-3	CASSPPGLAGGVDTQYF	TGTGCCAGCAGCCCTCCGGGACTAGCGGGGGGGGTAGATACGCAGTATTTT
TRBV6-5	TRBD1	NA	TRBJ1-2	CATKTGEILGYTF	TGTGCCACCAAGACAGGGGAGATACTTGGCTACACCTTC
TRBV18	TRBD1	NA	TRBJ1-1	CASSPGWAGGAFF	TGTGCCAGCTCACCCGGGTGGGCAGGGGGAGCTTTCTTT
TRBV6-5	NA	NA	TRBJ1-5	CASRTVVGYQPQHF	TGTGCCAGCAGAACCGTGGTGGGCTATCAGCCCCAGCATTTT
TRBV5-1	NA	once	TRBJ1-6	CASSRDADSPLHF	TGCGCCAGCAGCCGGGACGCAGATTCACCCCTCCACTTT
TRBV9	NA	NA	TRBJ2-5	CASSVAQGWGETQYF	TGTGCCAGCAGCGTAGCCCAGGGGTGGGGAGAGACCCAGTACTTC
TRBV4-3	NA	NA	TRBJ2-1	CASSQGPLEVKYNEQFF	TGCGCCAGCAGCCAAGGTCCTTTAGAGGTCAAATACAATGAGCAGTTCTTC
TRBV5-1	NA	NA	TRBJ2-5	CASSSRGVETQYF	TGCGCCAGCAGCTCGAGGGGGGTAGAGACCCAGTACTTC
TRBV15	NA	once	TRBJ1-2	CATSRSASSYF	TGTGCCACCAGCAGATCCGCCTCCTCATACTTC
TRBV14	TRBD1	NA	TRBJ1-1	CASSQVPGQGSTEAFF	TGTGCCAGCAGCCAGGTCCCGGGACAGGGAAGCACTGAAGCTTTCTTT
TRBV6-1	NA	NA	TRBJ1-1	CASSERGGHLVAEAFF	TGTGCCAGCAGTGAACGCGGTGGCCATTTGGTAGCTGAAGCTTTCTTT
TRBV7-3	TRBD2	NA	TRBJ2-5	CASSLMGAGTGETQYF	TGTGCCAGCAGCTTAATGGGAGCGGGGACGGGAGAGACCCAGTACTTC